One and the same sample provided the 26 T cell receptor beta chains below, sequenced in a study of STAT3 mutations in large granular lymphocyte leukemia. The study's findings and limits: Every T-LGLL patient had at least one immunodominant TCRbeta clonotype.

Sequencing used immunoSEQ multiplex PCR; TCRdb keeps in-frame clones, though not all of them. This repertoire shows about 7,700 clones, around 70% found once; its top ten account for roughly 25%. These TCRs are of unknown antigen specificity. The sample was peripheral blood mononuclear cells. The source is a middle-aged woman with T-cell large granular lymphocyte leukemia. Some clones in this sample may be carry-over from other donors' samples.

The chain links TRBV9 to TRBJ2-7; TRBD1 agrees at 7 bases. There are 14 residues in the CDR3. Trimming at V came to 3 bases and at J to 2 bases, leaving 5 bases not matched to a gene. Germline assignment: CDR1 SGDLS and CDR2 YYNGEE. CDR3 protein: CASSEDRRTYEQYF. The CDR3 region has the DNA TGTGCCAGCAGCGAGGACAGGCGGACCTACGAGCAGTACTTC. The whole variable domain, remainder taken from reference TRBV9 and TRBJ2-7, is DSGVTQTPKHLITATGQRVTLRCSPRSGDLSVYWYQQSLDQGLQFLIQYYNGEERAKGNILERFSAQQFPDLHSELNLSSLELGDSALYFCASSEDRRTYEQYFGPGTRLTVT.

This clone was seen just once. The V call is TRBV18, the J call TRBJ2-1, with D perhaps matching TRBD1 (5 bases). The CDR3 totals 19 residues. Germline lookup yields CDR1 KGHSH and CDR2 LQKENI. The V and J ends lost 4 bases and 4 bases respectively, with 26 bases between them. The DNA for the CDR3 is TGTGCCAGCTCACGGTCGGGCGCCTCCGCGCTAGGGGCTTACAATGAGCAGTTCTTC. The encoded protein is CASSRSGASALGAYNEQFF.

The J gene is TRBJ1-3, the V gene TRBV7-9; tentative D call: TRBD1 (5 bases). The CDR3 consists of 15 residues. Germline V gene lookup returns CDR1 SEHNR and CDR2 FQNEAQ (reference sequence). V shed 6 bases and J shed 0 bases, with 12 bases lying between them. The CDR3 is CASSRDHGSGNTIYF. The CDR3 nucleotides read TGTGCCAGCAGTCGGGACCATGGCTCTGGAAACACCATATATTTT.

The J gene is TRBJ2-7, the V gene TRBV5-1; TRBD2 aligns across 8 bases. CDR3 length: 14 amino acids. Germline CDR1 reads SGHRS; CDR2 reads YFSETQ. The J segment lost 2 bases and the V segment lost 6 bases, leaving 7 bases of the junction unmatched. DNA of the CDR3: TGCGCCAGCACCCCGGGAGGGGGGACCTACGAGCAGTACTTC. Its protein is CASTPGGGTYEQYF.

In DNA form, the CDR3 reads TGTGCCAGCAGCTTGGTAAGGTCCGAGCAGTACTTC. Protein product: CASSLVRSEQYF. The rearrangement links TRBV5-6 to TRBJ2-7, with D unclear. Germline V lookup: CDR1 SGHDT, CDR2 YYEEEE. V was pared by 0 bases and J by 6 bases, with 7 bases between. The CDR3 covers 12 residues.

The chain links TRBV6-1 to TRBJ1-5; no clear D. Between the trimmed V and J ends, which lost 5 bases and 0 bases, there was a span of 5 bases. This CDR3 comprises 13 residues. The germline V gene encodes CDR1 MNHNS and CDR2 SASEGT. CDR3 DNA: TGTGCCAGCAGTCGAGATAGCAATCAGCCCCAGCATTTT. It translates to CASSRDSNQPQHF.

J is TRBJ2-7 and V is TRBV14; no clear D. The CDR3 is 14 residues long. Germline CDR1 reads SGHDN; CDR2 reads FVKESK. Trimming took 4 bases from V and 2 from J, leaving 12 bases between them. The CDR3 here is CASSRPGRPYEQYF. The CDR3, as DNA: TGTGCCAGCAGCCGCCCAGGACGGCCCTACGAGCAGTACTTC.

The CDR3 coding sequence is TGTGCCAGCTCACCGAGCGGGACAGTAAGCTCCTACGAGCAGTACTTC. Its protein is CASSPSGTVSSYEQYF. The chain has TRBV18 and TRBJ2-7, with D perhaps given as TRBD1 or TRBD2 (7 bases each). This CDR3 is built from 16 residues. Trimming pared 3 bases from V and 0 bases from J, leaving 15 bases between. Germline V CDR1 and CDR2: KGHSH, LQKENI.

CDR3 sequence reads: CSVEGRISTDTQYF. The CDR3 bases are TGCAGCGTTGAAGGACGGATAAGCACAGATACGCAGTATTTT. The chain combines TRBV29-1 with TRBJ2-3, with no clear D. The CDR3 covers 14 residues. V was cut by 1 base and J by 0 bases, with 8 bases left in between. Germline V gene lookup returns CDR1 SQVTM and CDR2 ANQGSEA.

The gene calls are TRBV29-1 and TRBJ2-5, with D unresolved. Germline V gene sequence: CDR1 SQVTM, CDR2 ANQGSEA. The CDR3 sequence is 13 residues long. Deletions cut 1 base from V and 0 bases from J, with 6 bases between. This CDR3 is CSVEGRYQETQYF. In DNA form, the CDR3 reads TGCAGCGTTGAAGGCAGGTACCAAGAGACCCAGTACTTC.

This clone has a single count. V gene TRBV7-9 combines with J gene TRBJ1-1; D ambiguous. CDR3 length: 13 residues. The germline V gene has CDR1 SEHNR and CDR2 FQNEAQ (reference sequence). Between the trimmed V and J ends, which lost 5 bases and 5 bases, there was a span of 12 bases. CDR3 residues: CASSPDWRTEAFF. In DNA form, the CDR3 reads TGTGCCAGCAGCCCAGACTGGAGAACTGAAGCTTTCTTT.

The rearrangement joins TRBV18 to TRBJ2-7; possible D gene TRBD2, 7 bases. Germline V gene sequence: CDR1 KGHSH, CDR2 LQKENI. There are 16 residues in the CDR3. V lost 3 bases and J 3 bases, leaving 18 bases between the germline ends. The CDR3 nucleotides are TGTGCCAGCTCACCGCAAGGAGGGGGGGGTGGCTACGAGCAGTACTTC. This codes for CASSPQGGGGGYEQYF.

The CDR3, as DNA: TGTGCCAGTCGAGGGGGGTCTAATAATTCACCCCTCCACTTT. Translating it yields CASRGGSNNSPLHF. The rearrangement joins TRBV6-6 to TRBJ1-6, with D perhaps TRBD1 (6 bases). The CDR3 is 14 residues long. The germline CDR1 and CDR2 sequences are MNHNY and SVGAGI (reference sequence). Trimming took 9 bases from V and 5 from J, leaving 14 bases between them.

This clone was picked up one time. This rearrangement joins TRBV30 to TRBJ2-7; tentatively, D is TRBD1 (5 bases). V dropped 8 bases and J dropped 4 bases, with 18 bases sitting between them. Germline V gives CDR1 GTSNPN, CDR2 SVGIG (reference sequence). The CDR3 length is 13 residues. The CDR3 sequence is CAGIFPGKYEQYF. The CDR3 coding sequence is TGTGCCGGGATTTTTCCAGGGAAATACGAGCAGTACTTC.

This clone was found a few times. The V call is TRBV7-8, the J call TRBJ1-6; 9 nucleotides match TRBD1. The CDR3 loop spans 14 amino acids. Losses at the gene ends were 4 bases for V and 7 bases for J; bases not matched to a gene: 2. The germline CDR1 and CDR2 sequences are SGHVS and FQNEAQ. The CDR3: CASSSDRGNSPLHF. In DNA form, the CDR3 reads TGTGCCAGCAGCTCCGACAGGGGGAATTCACCCCTCCACTTT.

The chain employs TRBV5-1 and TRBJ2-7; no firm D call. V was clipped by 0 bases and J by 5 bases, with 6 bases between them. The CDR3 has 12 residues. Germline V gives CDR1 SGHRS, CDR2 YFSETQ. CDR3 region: CASSLGGDEQYF. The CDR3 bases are TGCGCCAGCAGCTTGGGTGGGGACGAGCAGTACTTC.

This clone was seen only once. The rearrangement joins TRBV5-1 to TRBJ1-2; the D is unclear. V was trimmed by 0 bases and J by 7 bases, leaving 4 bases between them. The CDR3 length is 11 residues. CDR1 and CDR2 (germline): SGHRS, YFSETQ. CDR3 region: CASSLDVGYTF. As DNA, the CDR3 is TGCGCCAGCAGCTTGGATGTTGGCTACACCTTC.

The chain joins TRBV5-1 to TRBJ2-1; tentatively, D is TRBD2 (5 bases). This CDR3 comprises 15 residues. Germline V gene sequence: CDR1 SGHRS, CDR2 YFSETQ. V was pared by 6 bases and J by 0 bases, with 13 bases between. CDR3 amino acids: CASTRTGSSYNEQFF. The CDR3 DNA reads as TGCGCCAGCACCAGGACTGGAAGCTCCTACAATGAGCAGTTCTTC. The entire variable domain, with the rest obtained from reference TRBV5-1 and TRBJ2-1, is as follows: KAGVTQTPRYLIKTRGQQVTLSCSPISGHRSVSWYQQTPGQGLQFLFEYFSETQRNKGNFPGRFSGRQFSNSRSEMNVSTLELGDSALYLCASTRTGSSYNEQFFGPGTRLTVL.

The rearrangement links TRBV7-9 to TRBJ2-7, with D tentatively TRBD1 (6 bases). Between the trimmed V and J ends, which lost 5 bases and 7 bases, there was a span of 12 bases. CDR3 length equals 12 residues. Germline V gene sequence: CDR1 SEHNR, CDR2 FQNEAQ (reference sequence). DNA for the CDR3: TGTGCCAGCAGCCACCCGGGACAAGAGCAGTACTTC. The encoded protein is CASSHPGQEQYF.

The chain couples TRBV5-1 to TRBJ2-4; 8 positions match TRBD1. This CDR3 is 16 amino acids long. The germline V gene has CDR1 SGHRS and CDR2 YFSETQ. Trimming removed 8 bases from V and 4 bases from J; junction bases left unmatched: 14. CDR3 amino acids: CASHERPGQEKNIQYF. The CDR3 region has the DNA TGCGCCAGTCATGAAAGACCGGGACAGGAAAAAAACATTCAGTACTTC.

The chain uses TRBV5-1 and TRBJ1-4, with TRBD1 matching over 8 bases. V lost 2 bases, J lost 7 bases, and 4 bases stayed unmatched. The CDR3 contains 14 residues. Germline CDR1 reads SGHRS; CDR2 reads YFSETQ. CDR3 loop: CASSFQGAREKLFF. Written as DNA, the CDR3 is TGCGCCAGCAGCTTTCAGGGGGCGCGTGAAAAACTGTTTTTT. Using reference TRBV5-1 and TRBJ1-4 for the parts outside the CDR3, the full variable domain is KAGVTQTPRYLIKTRGQQVTLSCSPISGHRSVSWYQQTPGQGLQFLFEYFSETQRNKGNFPGRFSGRQFSNSRSEMNVSTLELGDSALYLCASSFQGAREKLFFGSGTQLSVL.

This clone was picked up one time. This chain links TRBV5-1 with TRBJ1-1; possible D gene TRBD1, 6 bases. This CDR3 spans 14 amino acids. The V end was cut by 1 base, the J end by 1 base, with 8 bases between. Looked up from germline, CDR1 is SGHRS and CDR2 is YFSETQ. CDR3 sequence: CASSLQGPNTEAFF. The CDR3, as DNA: TGCGCCAGCAGCTTGCAGGGGCCGAACACTGAAGCTTTCTTT.

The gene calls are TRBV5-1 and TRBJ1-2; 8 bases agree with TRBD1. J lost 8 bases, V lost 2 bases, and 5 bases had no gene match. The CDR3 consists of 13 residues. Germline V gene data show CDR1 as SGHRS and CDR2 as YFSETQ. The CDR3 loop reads CASSLGQGLGYTF. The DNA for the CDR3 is TGCGCCAGCAGCTTAGGACAGGGACTAGGCTACACCTTC.

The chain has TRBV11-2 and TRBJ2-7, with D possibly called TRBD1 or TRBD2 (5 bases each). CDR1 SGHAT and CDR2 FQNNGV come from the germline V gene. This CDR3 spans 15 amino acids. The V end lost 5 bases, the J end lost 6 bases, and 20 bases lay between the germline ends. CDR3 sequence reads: CASSLGPGHSREQYF. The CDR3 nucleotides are TGTGCCAGCAGCCTGGGGCCGGGGCACAGTCGCGAGCAGTACTTC.

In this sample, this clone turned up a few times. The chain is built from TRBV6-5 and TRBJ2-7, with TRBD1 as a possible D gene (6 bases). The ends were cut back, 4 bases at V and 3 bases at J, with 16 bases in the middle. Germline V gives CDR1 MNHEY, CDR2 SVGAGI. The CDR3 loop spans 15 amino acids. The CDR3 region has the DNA TGTGCCAGCAGTTGGTCCCGGGACACCAACTACGAGCAGTACTTC. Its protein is CASSWSRDTNYEQYF.

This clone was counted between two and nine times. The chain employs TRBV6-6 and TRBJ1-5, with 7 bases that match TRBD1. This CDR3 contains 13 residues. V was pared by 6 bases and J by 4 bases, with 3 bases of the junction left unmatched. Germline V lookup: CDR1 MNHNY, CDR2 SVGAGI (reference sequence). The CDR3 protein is CASRRTGNQPQHF. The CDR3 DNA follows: TGTGCCAGCAGACGGACAGGAAATCAGCCCCAGCATTTT.